This T cell receptor (beta chain) is drawn from a study of blood T cell repertoires in COVID-19. Study-wide context: The analysed material was cDNA or gDNA that came from T cells, B-cell-depleted T cells, or PBMCs.

The repertoire was sequenced with immunoSEQ multiplex PCR; TCRdb's copy has only in-frame clones and lacks some. Among about 270,000 clones, roughly 90% were seen once, and the ten largest hold about 3%. Trimming removed 3 bases at V and 5 bases at J, with 16 bases between. Per germline, CDR1 KGHSH and CDR2 LQKENI. The CDR3 length is 15 residues. Individuals aged about 18 to 89 years were recruited from about two dozen US areas. The study assigned cohorts using participant-reported clinical history. The V call is TRBV18, the J call TRBJ2-5; D is possibly TRBD1 (5 bases). Material for sequencing was PBMCs or T cells enriched from blood (not recorded which). The sequence came from a man aged 40-49 years who had been exposed to COVID-19. CDR3 nucleotide sequence: TGTGCCAGCTCACCCATGTATGGGGCAGGGGAGACCCAGTACTTC. Amino acids: CASSPMYGAGETQYF.